Listed here are 12 T cell receptor beta chains from one sample, sequenced in a study of T cells in localized non-small cell lung cancer. Using immunoSEQ multiplex PCR, the repertoire was profiled, and TCRdb retains in-frame clones only, with some absent. The data show tens of thousands of clones, about 78% seen once. Sequenced material: peripheral blood, taken before any cancer treatment. The origin of the receptors is a male donor at least 60 years old with stage II squamous cell lung carcinoma.

The chain joins TRBV4-3 to TRBJ2-7; D possibly corresponds to TRBD1 (8 bases). V lost 0 bases and J lost 7, with 16 bases in between. The CDR3 runs to 15 residues. Germline lookup yields CDR1 LGHNA and CDR2 YSLEER. Written as DNA, the CDR3 is TGCGCCAGCAGCCAAGATGTCAGGGGGCGGGGGGAGCAGTACTTC. Its translation: CASSQDVRGRGEQYF.

V is TRBV18 and J is TRBJ2-1, with 13 bases aligning to TRBD2. J lost 10 bases, V lost 2 bases, and 11 bases had no gene match. The length of the CDR3 is 17 residues. Germline CDR1 KGHSH, CDR2 LQKENI. CDR3 loop: CASSPYQVGTSGEEQFF. For the CDR3, the DNA is TGTGCCAGCTCACCATACCAGGTTGGGACTAGCGGGGAAGAGCAGTTCTTC.

This clone came up once. V is TRBV11-3 and J is TRBJ2-7; D is possibly TRBD1 (6 bases). Trimming pared 7 bases from V and 6 bases from J, leaving 13 bases between. Looked up from germline, CDR1 is SGHNT and CDR2 is YENEEA. The CDR3 has 12 residues. In DNA form, the CDR3 reads TGTGCCAGCACCCTGAAGGGGGTCGAGCAGTACTTC. It translates to CASTLKGVEQYF.

This clone appeared a single time. V is TRBV6-4 and J is TRBJ2-1; unclear D gene. CDR3 length: 15 residues. V lost 11 bases and J lost 4, with 21 bases in between. Germline CDR1 is MRHNA and CDR2 is SNTAGT. CDR3 bases: TGTGCCTACATAAAGGGCCCCAATTCTTACAATGAGCAGTTCTTC. Amino acids: CAYIKGPNSYNEQFF.

This rearrangement joins TRBV28 to TRBJ2-5, with 14 bases aligning to TRBD2. The CDR3 sequence is 14 residues long. Per the germline V gene, CDR1 is MDHEN and CDR2 is SYDVKM. The trim removed 8 bases at V and 6 bases at J, leaving 5 bases unmatched. The CDR3 nucleotides read TGTGCCAGCGGGACTAGCGGGGGACAAAAGACCCAGTACTTC. Its protein is CASGTSGGQKTQYF.

This clone was counted a few times. The chain couples TRBV5-1 to TRBJ1-5; D is unclear. Trimming took 0 bases from V and 1 from J, leaving 8 bases between them. This CDR3 region has 15 residues. Germline V gene lookup returns CDR1 SGHRS and CDR2 YFSETQ. The DNA for the CDR3 is TGCGCCAGCAGCTTGGGGGTACAGAGCAATCAGCCCCAGCATTTT. Residues: CASSLGVQSNQPQHF.

This chain links TRBV7-3 with TRBJ2-1; the match to TRBD2 covers 7 bases. Germline V CDR1 and CDR2: SGHTA, FQGTGA. V trimming: 3 bases; J trimming: 9 bases; junction bases outside the gene matches: 8. This CDR3 contains 14 residues. This CDR3 reads CASSFEGGPGEQFF. CDR3 coding DNA: TGTGCCAGCAGCTTCGAGGGAGGGCCAGGTGAGCAGTTCTTC.

This chain uses TRBV14 with TRBJ2-2; D remains ambiguous. V was cut by 3 bases and J by 6 bases, with 5 bases left in between. Germline loops: CDR1 SGHDN, CDR2 FVKESK. The CDR3 totals 12 residues. CDR3 region: CASSQGPGELFF. As DNA, the CDR3 is TGTGCCAGCAGCCAGGGCCCCGGGGAGCTGTTTTTT.

This chain connects TRBV5-4 to TRBJ2-7, with 15 nucleotides matching TRBD2. This CDR3 comprises 17 residues. Germline assignment: CDR1 SGHNT and CDR2 YYREEE (reference sequence). V shed 4 bases and J 1 base; nucleotides not matched to a gene: 6. CDR3 sequence: CASSPEGLAGGSYEQYF. The CDR3 DNA reads as TGTGCCAGCAGCCCCGAAGGACTAGCGGGAGGGTCCTACGAGCAGTACTTC.

The chain uses TRBV7-9 and TRBJ2-6; unclear D gene. V dropped 5 bases and J dropped 11 bases, with 7 bases sitting between them. Per germline, CDR1 SEHNR and CDR2 FQNEAQ (reference sequence). CDR3 size: 11 residues. CDR3: CASSPWHVLTF. The CDR3 DNA is TGTGCCAGCAGCCCCTGGCACGTCCTGACTTTC.

This clone was picked up one time. V and J are TRBV4-2 and TRBJ1-4, with D unclear. Trimming took 0 bases from V and 0 from J, leaving 11 bases between them. This CDR3 comprises 17 residues. Germline V CDR1 and CDR2: LGHNA, YNFKEQ. The CDR3 spells CASSQDLSPATNEKLFF. DNA of the CDR3: TGTGCCAGCAGCCAAGATCTGTCACCTGCAACTAATGAAAAACTGTTTTTT.

This clone was seen a few times. The rearrangement joins TRBV30 to TRBJ1-6; TRBD1 aligns across 7 bases. CDR1 is GTSNPN and CDR2 is SVGIG in the germline V gene (reference sequence). V was clipped by 8 bases and J by 6 bases; unmatched bases: 7. CDR3 length equals 13 residues. CDR3 nucleotides: TGTGCCCTATCCGGGACAGCTAATTCACCCCTCCACTTT. It yields the protein CALSGTANSPLHF. The full variable domain, its missing parts supplied by reference TRBV30 and TRBJ1-6, is SQTIHQWPATLVQPVGSPLSLECTVEGTSNPNLYWYRQAAGRGLQLLFYSVGIGQISSEVPQNLSASRPQDRQFILSSKKLLLSDSGFYLCALSGTANSPLHFGNGTRLTVT.